Presented here are 21 T cell receptor beta chains from one specimen sequenced in a study of OX40 agonist ivuxolimab in advanced cancers. Sequenced by immunoSEQ multiplex PCR; TCRdb stores in-frame clones only, minus some. The sample yields roughly 80,000 clones, over 75% seen once. Sequencing used CD4+ or CD8+ T cells sorted from blood, obtained in a trial of the OX40 agonist ivuxolimab. All receptors derive from an adult with an advanced solid tumor such as melanoma, head and neck, liver or kidney cancer.

This clone was observed a single time. The chain has TRBV10-1 and TRBJ2-7; TRBD2 might be the D (5 bases). Per the germline V gene, CDR1 is WNHNN and CDR2 is SYGVQD (reference sequence). The V gene lost 1 base and the J gene lost 1 base, with 8 bases spanning the gap. The CDR3 totals 14 residues. CDR3 nucleotide sequence: TGCGCCAGCAGTGAGTTCGGGATATCCTACGAGCAGTACTTC. It specifies CASSEFGISYEQYF.

The chain carries TRBV6-4 and TRBJ2-6; D ambiguous. CDR3 length: 15 residues. Trimming cost V 3 bases and J 0 bases, with 6 bases left between them. Germline V CDR1 and CDR2: MRHNA, SNTAGT. The CDR3, as DNA: TGTGCCAGCAGTGAAATGAACTCTGGGGCCAACGTCCTGACTTTC. Translation: CASSEMNSGANVLTF.

The chain links TRBV7-9 to TRBJ2-1, with 7 nucleotides matching TRBD2. V lost 5 bases, J lost 2 bases, and 6 bases stayed unmatched. Germline values: CDR1 SEHNR, CDR2 FQNEAQ (reference sequence). This CDR3 spans 15 amino acids. The CDR3 sequence: CASSVGRGTYNEQFF. The CDR3 DNA reads as TGTGCCAGCAGCGTAGGGAGGGGAACCTACAATGAGCAGTTCTTC.

The chain joins TRBV19 to TRBJ2-5, with TRBD1 matching over 8 bases. CDR1 is LNHDA and CDR2 is SQIVND in the germline V gene (reference sequence). This CDR3 spans 13 amino acids. V dropped 5 bases and J dropped 4; count of bases not matched to a gene: 3. CDR3 loop: CASSLTGVETQYF. The DNA of the CDR3 is TGTGCCAGTAGTCTGACAGGGGTAGAGACCCAGTACTTC.

This rearrangement joins TRBV5-8 to TRBJ2-2; the D gene is possibly TRBD2 (6 bases). V was trimmed by 4 bases and J by 3 bases, leaving 13 bases between them. This CDR3 is 15 amino acids long. CDR1 and CDR2 from the germline V gene are SGHTS and YDEGEE. CDR3 coding DNA: TGTGCCAGCAGCCGCGGGACTGGGGACACCGGGGAGCTGTTTTTT. It encodes CASSRGTGDTGELFF.

The chain uses TRBV2 and TRBJ1-1; no reliable D call. Germline CDR1 SNHLY, CDR2 FYNNEI. Trimming stripped 6 bases from V and 1 base from J, with 9 bases between. CDR3 length: 13 residues. CDR3 protein: CASRETSNTEAFF. CDR3 bases: TGTGCCAGCAGGGAGACATCGAACACTGAAGCTTTCTTT.

The rearrangement joins TRBV7-2 to TRBJ2-7; D gene ambiguous. V lost 6 bases and J 5 bases, leaving 14 bases between the germline ends. This CDR3 region has 13 residues. CDR1 SGHTA and CDR2 FQGNSA come from the germline V gene. CDR3 sequence (DNA): TGTGCCAGCAGTCAAACCTCACTCCACGAGCAGTACTTC. It specifies CASSQTSLHEQYF.

V and J are TRBV18 and TRBJ2-2; D might be TRBD1 (6 bases). Trimming stripped 0 bases from V and 0 bases from J, with 8 bases between. The CDR3 loop spans 16 amino acids. In germline, CDR1 is KGHSH, CDR2 LQKENI. CDR3 nucleotides: TGTGCCAGCTCACCACCGCAGGGGTCGAACACCGGGGAGCTGTTTTTT. It is translated as CASSPPQGSNTGELFF.

V and J are TRBV2 and TRBJ2-1; 14 bases agree with TRBD2. J gave up 7 bases and V 10 bases, and 6 bases lay outside the gene matches. The CDR3 runs to 14 residues. Germline V CDR1 and CDR2: SNHLY, FYNNEI. The CDR3 nucleotides read TGTGCCACAGGACTAGCGGGAGGTAGGAATGAGCAGTTCTTC. This gives the protein CATGLAGGRNEQFF.

The chain combines TRBV10-1 with TRBJ2-7; 10 nucleotides match TRBD2. The V segment lost 8 bases and the J segment 4 bases; nucleotides outside the gene matches: 5. Germline V CDR1 and CDR2: WNHNN, SYGVQD (reference sequence). This CDR3 has 13 amino acids. In DNA, the CDR3 is TGCGCCAGCTCTAGCGGGAGAGGTTACGAGCAGTACTTC. As protein: CASSSGRGYEQYF.

The count of this clone is one. The gene calls are TRBV7-8 and TRBJ1-4; perhaps TRBD1 as D (5 bases). Germline assignment: CDR1 SGHVS and CDR2 FQNEAQ. CDR3 length: 14 amino acids. V lost 5 bases and J lost 10, with 17 bases in between. CDR3 residues: CASSPYGGKGKLFF. DNA for the CDR3: TGTGCCAGCAGCCCCTATGGGGGTAAGGGAAAACTGTTTTTT.

On this clone itself: Given the absence of the conserved phenylalanine or tryptophan at the CDR3 end, a read error is likely. The chain carries TRBV30 and TRBJ2-7; maybe TRBD2 (5 bases). Trimming left V 0 bases short and J 1 base short, with 13 bases between. This CDR3 is 15 amino acids long. Germline CDR1 reads GTSNPN; CDR2 reads SVGIG (reference sequence). CDR3 nucleotide sequence: TGTGCCTGGAGTGTATCTATGGACTCATCCTACGAGCAGTACCTC. It encodes CAWSVSMDSSYEQYL.

The chain uses TRBV6-1 and TRBJ1-2, with D unresolved. Deletions cut 6 bases from V and 3 bases from J, with 17 bases between. This CDR3 has 15 residues. CDR1 and CDR2 from the germline V gene are MNHNS and SASEGT. In nucleotides, the CDR3 is TGTGCCAGCAGGATGGAGTCAATCGCCCACTATGGCTACACCTTC. It codes for CASRMESIAHYGYTF.

The chain couples TRBV5-4 to TRBJ2-5; D is ambiguous. Trimming cost V 2 bases and J 3 bases, with 8 bases left between them. Looked up from germline, CDR1 is SGHNT and CDR2 is YYREEE (reference sequence). The CDR3 loop spans 13 amino acids. As DNA, the CDR3 is TGTGCCAGCAGCTTTGGAACGAAAGAGACCCAGTACTTC. It codes for CASSFGTKETQYF. Full variable domain (remainder filled in from reference TRBV5-4 and TRBJ2-5): ETGVTQSPTHLIKTRGQQVTLRCSSQSGHNTVSWYQQALGQGPQFIFQYYREEENGRGNFPPRFSGLQFPNYSSELNVNALELDDSALYLCASSFGTKETQYFGPGTRLLVL.

The V gene is TRBV19, the J gene TRBJ2-7, with TRBD1 matching 10 bases. CDR1 is LNHDA, CDR2 SQIVND, per germline (reference sequence). The CDR3 length is 15 residues. J gave up 1 base and V 4 bases, and 4 bases lay outside the gene matches. In nucleotides, the CDR3 is TGTGCCAGTAGTAACCGGGACAGGGGTTCCTACGAGCAGTACTTC. Its protein is CASSNRDRGSYEQYF.

This chain joins TRBV7-2 and TRBJ1-5; TRBD1 aligns across 10 bases. Trimming took 3 bases from V and 7 from J; bases not matched to a gene: 9. In germline, CDR1 is SGHTA, CDR2 FQGNSA. The CDR3 totals 16 residues. This CDR3 is CASSLVGQGSNQPQHF. CDR3 sequence (DNA): TGTGCCAGCAGCTTGGTGGGACAGGGGAGTAACCAGCCCCAGCATTTT.

The CDR3 DNA reads TGTGCCAGTAGTACGTCAGGGGCAGGGTCCGCGTTTTCTGGGGCCAACGTCCTGACTTTC. It translates to CASSTSGAGSAFSGANVLTF. V usage is TRBV19 and J usage is TRBJ2-6; tentatively, D is TRBD1 (6 bases). Germline V lookup: CDR1 LNHDA, CDR2 SQIVND (reference sequence). V was pared by 4 bases and J by 1 base, with 23 bases between. This CDR3 is built from 20 residues.

The gene calls are TRBV18 and TRBJ2-2; 10 positions match TRBD2. Per germline, CDR1 KGHSH and CDR2 LQKENI. CDR3 length equals 18 residues. J was trimmed by 0 bases and V by 3 bases; bases with no gene match: 7. CDR3 loop: CASSPLLAGSANTGELFF. DNA for the CDR3: TGTGCCAGCTCACCGTTACTAGCGGGGTCTGCGAACACCGGGGAGCTGTTTTTT.

The chain carries TRBV19 and TRBJ2-3, with D maybe TRBD2 (5 bases). The CDR3 is 15 residues long. Germline-derived CDR1 and CDR2 are LNHDA and SQIVND (reference sequence). The ends were cut back, 8 bases at V and 3 bases at J, with 18 bases in the middle. The CDR3 coding sequence is TGTGCCAGTGTTGACTCAACTCGGAGGACAGATACGCAGTATTTT. It specifies CASVDSTRRTDTQYF.

The chain recombines TRBV7-9 with TRBJ1-1; 8 positions match TRBD1. J lost 3 bases, V lost 5 bases, and 2 bases had no gene match. Germline loops: CDR1 SEHNR, CDR2 FQNEAQ (reference sequence). This CDR3 comprises 13 residues. DNA for the CDR3: TGTGCCAGCAGCCCGACAGGGGACACTGAAGCTTTCTTT. Translation: CASSPTGDTEAFF.

V and J are TRBV10-1 and TRBJ1-1; 10 bases align to TRBD1. Germline CDR1 is WNHNN and CDR2 is SYGVQD (reference sequence). This CDR3 is built from 17 residues. V lost 7 bases and J lost 6; bases outside the gene matches: 17. CDR3 residues: CASTGDRGPPLGAEAFF. The CDR3 nucleotides are TGCGCCAGCACCGGCGACAGGGGGCCTCCTCTGGGTGCTGAAGCTTTCTTT.